This T cell receptor beta chain is drawn from a study of OX40 agonist ivuxolimab in advanced cancers. On this clone: The target antigen is unknown.

Baseline, cycle 4 day 1, and cycle 7 day 1 were the blood sampling points. V lost 4 bases and J 2 bases, leaving 15 bases between the germline ends. This CDR3 region has 15 residues. Germline assignment: CDR1 MDHEN and CDR2 SYDVKM. General study results and limits: At 0.1 to 3.0 mg/kg and by week 6, clonal expansion occurred in CD4+ and CD8+ blood T cells.

Profiled with immunoSEQ multiplex PCR; TCRdb holds only in-frame clones, not every one. This table has approximately 68,000 clones, over 75% appearing once. The chain carries TRBV28 and TRBJ2-7, with D perhaps assigned TRBD1 or TRBD2 (7 bases each). The receptor was isolated from an adult with an advanced solid tumor such as melanoma, head and neck, liver or kidney cancer. This specimen consisted of CD4+ or CD8+ T cells sorted from blood, obtained in a trial of the OX40 agonist ivuxolimab. CDR3 protein: CASSSQGGDTYEQYF. CDR3 bases: TGTGCCAGCAGTTCCCAGGGGGGGGACACCTACGAGCAGTACTTC.